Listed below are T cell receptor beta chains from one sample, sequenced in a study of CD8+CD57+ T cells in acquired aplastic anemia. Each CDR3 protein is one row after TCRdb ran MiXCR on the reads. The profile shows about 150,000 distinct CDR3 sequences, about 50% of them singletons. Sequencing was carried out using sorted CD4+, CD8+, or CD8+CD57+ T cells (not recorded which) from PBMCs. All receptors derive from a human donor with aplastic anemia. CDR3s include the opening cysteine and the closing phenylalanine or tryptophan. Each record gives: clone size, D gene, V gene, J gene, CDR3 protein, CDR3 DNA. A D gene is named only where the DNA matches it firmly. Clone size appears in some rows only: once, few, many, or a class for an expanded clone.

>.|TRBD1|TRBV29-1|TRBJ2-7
CSVGDSTAEQYF
TGCAGCGTTGGGGACAGTACGGCCGAGCAGTACTTC
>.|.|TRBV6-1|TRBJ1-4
CASITKSGVANEKLFF
TGTGCCAGCATCACAAAGAGTGGGGTAGCTAATGAAAAACTGTTTTTT
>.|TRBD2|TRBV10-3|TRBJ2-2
CAISPGTTNTGELFF
TGTGCCATCAGCCCTGGGACTACGAACACCGGGGAGCTGTTTTTT
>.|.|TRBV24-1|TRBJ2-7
CATSDPGTAGEQYF
TGTGCCACCAGTGACCCCGGGACAGCGGGGGAGCAGTACTTC
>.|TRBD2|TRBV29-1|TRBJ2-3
CSVAGLVGDTQYF
TGCAGCGTTGCCGGACTAGTGGGAGATACGCAGTATTTT
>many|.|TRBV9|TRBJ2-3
CASSLQDITDTQYF
TGTGCCAGCAGCCTACAGGACATCACAGATACGCAGTATTTT
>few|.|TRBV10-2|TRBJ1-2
CASTNRDGYGYTF
TGCGCCAGCACCAACAGGGACGGCTATGGCTACACCTTC
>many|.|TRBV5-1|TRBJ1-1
CASSLSPQADEAFF
TGCGCCAGCAGCTTGTCGCCCCAGGCAGATGAAGCTTTCTTT
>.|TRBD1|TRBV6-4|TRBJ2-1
CASSDKGQGLYNEQFF
TGTGCCAGCAGTGACAAGGGACAGGGGCTCTACAATGAGCAGTTCTTC
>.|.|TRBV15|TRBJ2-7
CATSRGGASYEQYF
TGTGCCACCAGCAGAGGGGGGGCCTCCTACGAGCAGTACTTC
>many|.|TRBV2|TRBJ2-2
CASSSYTGELFF
TGTGCCAGCAGTTCTTACACCGGGGAGCTGTTTTTT
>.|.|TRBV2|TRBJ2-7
CASGAGVYEQYF
TGTGCTAGTGGTGCAGGGGTCTACGAGCAGTACTTC
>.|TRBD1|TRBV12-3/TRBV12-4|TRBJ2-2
CASRSPGTGPTGELFF
TGTGCCAGCAGATCTCCCGGGACAGGGCCCACCGGGGAGCTGTTTTTT
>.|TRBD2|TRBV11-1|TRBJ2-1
CASRPTSGGSYNEQFF
TGTGCCAGCAGACCGACTAGCGGGGGGTCCTACAATGAGCAGTTCTTC
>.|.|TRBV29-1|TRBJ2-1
CSVDAGVNEQFF
TGCAGCGTTGATGCAGGGGTAAATGAGCAGTTCTTC
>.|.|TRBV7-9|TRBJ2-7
CASSLDRPYEQYF
TGTGCCAGCAGCTTAGATAGGCCCTACGAGCAGTACTTC
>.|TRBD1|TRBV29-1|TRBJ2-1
CSVNRDRGDNEQFF
TGCAGCGTGAACCGGGACAGGGGGGACAATGAGCAGTTCTTC
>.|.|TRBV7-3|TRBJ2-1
CASSLGTSVHNEQFF
TGTGCCAGCAGCTTAGGGACATCTGTCCACAATGAGCAGTTCTTC
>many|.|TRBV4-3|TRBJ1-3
CASSQEFGKSSGNTIYF
TGCGCCAGCAGCCAAGAATTCGGAAAGAGCTCTGGAAACACCATATATTTT
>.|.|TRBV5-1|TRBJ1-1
CARWVLGYTEAFF
TGCGCCAGATGGGTCTTAGGGTACACTGAAGCTTTCTTT
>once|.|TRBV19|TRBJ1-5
CASSPTDYSNQPQHF
TGTGCCAGTAGTCCGACAGATTATAGCAATCAGCCCCAGCATTTT
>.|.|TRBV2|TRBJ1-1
CASSRTQVGFGTEAFF
TGTGCCAGCAGCAGAACGCAAGTCGGGTTTGGGACTGAAGCTTTCTTT
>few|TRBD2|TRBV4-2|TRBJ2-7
CASSQGLAGSYEQYF
TGTGCCAGCAGCCAAGGACTAGCGGGCTCCTACGAGCAGTACTTC
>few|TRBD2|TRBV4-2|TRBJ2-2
CASSQDSNSVAGLTGELFF
TGTGCCAGCAGCCAAGATTCGAATTCGGTAGCGGGACTCACCGGGGAGCTGTTTTTT
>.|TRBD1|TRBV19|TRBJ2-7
CASSMTGTGAYEQYF
TGTGCCAGTAGTATGACCGGGACAGGGGCCTACGAGCAGTACTTC
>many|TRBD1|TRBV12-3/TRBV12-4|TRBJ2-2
CASSLRPTGPTGELFF
TGTGCCAGCAGTTTACGGCCGACAGGGCCCACCGGGGAGCTGTTTTTT
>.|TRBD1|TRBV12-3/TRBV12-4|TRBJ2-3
CAGQGDADTQYF
TGTGCTGGACAGGGGGACGCAGATACGCAGTATTTT
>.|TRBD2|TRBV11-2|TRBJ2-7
CASSLVSRPGGRFVNEQYF
TGTGCCAGCAGCTTAGTCTCTCGACCGGGGGGGCGTTTCGTCAACGAGCAGTACTTC
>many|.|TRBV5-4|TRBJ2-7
CASSLGHYEQYF
TGTGCCAGCAGCTTGGGCCACTACGAGCAGTACTTC
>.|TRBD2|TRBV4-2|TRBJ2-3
CASSQEAGGPWEQYF
TGTGCCAGCAGCCAAGAAGCGGGGGGGCCCTGGGAGCAGTATTTT
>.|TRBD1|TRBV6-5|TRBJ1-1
CASSYSTDRGGTEAFF
TGTGCCAGCAGTTACTCGACGGACAGGGGGGGCACTGAAGCTTTCTTT
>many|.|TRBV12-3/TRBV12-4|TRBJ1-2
CASSLEGLRDGYTF
TGTGCCAGCAGTTTAGAGGGTCTTCGGGATGGCTACACCTTC
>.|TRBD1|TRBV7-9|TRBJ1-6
CASSSGGAHSPLHF
TGTGCCAGCAGCTCAGGGGGCGCGCACTCACCCCTCCACTTT
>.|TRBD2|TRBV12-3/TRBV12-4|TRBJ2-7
CASSFRLAGGEQYF
TGTGCCAGCAGTTTCCGACTAGCGGGGGGGGAGCAGTACTTC
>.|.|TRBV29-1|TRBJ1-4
CSVEDLRNEKLFF
TGCAGCGTTGAAGATCTACGAAATGAAAAACTGTTTTTT
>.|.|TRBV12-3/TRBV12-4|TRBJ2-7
CASSTLGAYEQYF
TGTGCCAGCAGTACCCTCGGGGCCTACGAGCAGTACTTC
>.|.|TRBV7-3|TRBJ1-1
CASGRQANTEAFF
TGTGCCAGCGGGAGACAAGCGAACACTGAAGCTTTCTTT
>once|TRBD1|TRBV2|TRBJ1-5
CASRERAGGGADTQHF
TGTGCCAGTAGGGAGAGGGCAGGGGGTGGTGCAGATACGCAGCATTTT
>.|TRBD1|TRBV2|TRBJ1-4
CASSEDRGPNEKLFF
TGTGCCAGCAGTGAGGACAGGGGACCAAATGAAAAACTGTTTTTT
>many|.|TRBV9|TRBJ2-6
CASSPRGHSGANVLTF
TGTGCCAGCAGCCCGAGGGGACACTCTGGGGCCAACGTCCTGACTTTC
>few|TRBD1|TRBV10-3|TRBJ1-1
CAISAYYGTVMNTEAFF
TGTGCCATCAGTGCATACTACGGGACAGTCATGAACACTGAAGCTTTCTTT